This TCR beta chain was profiled in a study of regulatory T cells in long-lasting Graves disease. A word on this clonotype: Its target is unknown.

Stated time point: newly diagnosed GD, antithyroid drugs for less than 3 months. Preparation of the TCR library used RNA extracted from PBMCs. CDR3 length: 14 residues. V dropped 1 base and J dropped 2 bases, with 12 bases sitting between them. Germline-derived CDR1 and CDR2 are GTSNPN and SVGIG (reference sequence). Study-level results: When disease was persistent, TRBV28, TRBJ1-2 and TRBJ2-5 were the favored segments.

Assembly of TCR beta libraries relied on iRepertoire HTBI primers together with Arm-PCR of CDR3 regions. TCRdb called the multiplex PCR reads again in MiXCR, with one record for every CDR3 protein. The sample has approximately 350,000 distinct CDR3 sequences, approximately 16% seen once. Separately, the same data were catalogued under a study of T cells in Graves' hyperthyroidism and ophthalmopathy.

The chain employs TRBV30 and TRBJ2-7; D is perhaps TRBD1 or TRBD2 (5 bases each). This sequence was found in a man between 35 and 55 years old with Graves disease. Material: peripheral blood mononuclear cells (PBMCs), obtained at new diagnosis, from a patient treated with antithyroid drugs. The CDR3 bases are TGTGCCTGGAGTGCCCGGGACGGAACCTACGAGCAGTACTTC. Amino acids: CAWSARDGTYEQYF.